This T cell receptor (beta chain) was captured in a study of blood T cells in healthy people across ages. A sample-barcoded 5' primer and a J-beta primer mix were used in a second PCR of roughly 6 to 11 cycles. TCRdb independently ran MiXCR on the 5' RACE reads; one entry per CDR3 protein. The sample has roughly 700,000 distinct CDR3 sequences, about half seen once. V dropped 7 bases and J dropped 3; count of bases not matched to a gene: 11. The CDR3 is 16 amino acids. CDR1 is SEHNR, CDR2 FQNEAQ, per germline (reference sequence). The sample providers were healthy Caucasian people from Russia, aged about 6 to 95.

The TCR comes from a woman in her sixties or seventies in good health. The material sequenced was blood. This chain uses TRBV7-9 with TRBJ2-5, with 10 bases aligning to TRBD2. CDR3 sequence: CASNFVWTSGKETQYF. Here the CDR3 DNA reads TGTGCCAGCAACTTCGTCTGGACTAGCGGAAAAGAGACCCAGTACTTC.